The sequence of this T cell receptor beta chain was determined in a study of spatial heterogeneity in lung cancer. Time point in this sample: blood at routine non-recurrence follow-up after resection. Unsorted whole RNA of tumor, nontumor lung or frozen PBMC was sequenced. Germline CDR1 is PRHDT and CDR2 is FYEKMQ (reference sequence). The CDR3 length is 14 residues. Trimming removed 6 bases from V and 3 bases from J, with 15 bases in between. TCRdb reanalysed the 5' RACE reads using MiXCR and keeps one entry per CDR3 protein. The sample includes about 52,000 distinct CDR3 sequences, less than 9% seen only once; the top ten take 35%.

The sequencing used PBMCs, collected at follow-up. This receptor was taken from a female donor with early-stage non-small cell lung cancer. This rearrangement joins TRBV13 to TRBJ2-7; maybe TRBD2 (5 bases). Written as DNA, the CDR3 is TGTGCCAGCAGTCTCACTAGATTCTACTACGAGCAGTACTTC. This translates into CASSLTRFYYEQYF.